A selection of T cell receptor beta chains follows, all from one sample in a study of T-cell memory formation after mild COVID-19. One entry per CDR3 protein results from TCRdb running MiXCR on the 5' RACE reads. This sample has roughly 500,000 distinct CDR3 sequences, with around 21% found just once. The sample comprised PBMCs or a T cell subset sorted from them (not recorded which). These receptors came from an adult woman who had mild COVID-19 (a few samples of this study predate the infection). Cell type and time point are not known. CDR3s include the opening cysteine and the closing phenylalanine or tryptophan. Fields, in order: V gene, clone size, D gene, J gene, CDR3 protein, CDR3 DNA. A D gene is named only where the DNA matches it firmly. Clone size is shown for a subset of rows, as once, few, many or a class of expanded clone.

V: TRBV7-2; size: few; D: -; J: TRBJ1-5; CDR3: CASSFGPISNQPQHF; DNA: TGTGCCAGCAGCTTCGGGCCTATTAGCAATCAGCCCCAGCATTTT
V: TRBV12-3/TRBV12-4; size: -; D: -; J: TRBJ2-7; CDR3: CASSYTTASWEQYF; DNA: TGTGCCAGCAGTTATACAACGGCCTCCTGGGAGCAGTACTTC
V: TRBV7-8; size: -; D: -; J: TRBJ2-1; CDR3: CASSLRGFGLEFF; DNA: TGTGCCAGCAGCTTACGAGGGTTCGGCTTGGAGTTCTTC
V: TRBV6-4; size: -; D: TRBD1; J: TRBJ1-1; CDR3: CASSDTGQGSTEAFF; DNA: TGTGCCAGCAGTGATACTGGACAGGGGAGCACTGAAGCTTTCTTT
V: TRBV24-1; size: few; D: TRBD1; J: TRBJ2-3; CDR3: CATSDPGGTGRDTQYF; DNA: TGTGCCACCAGTGACCCTGGGGGGACAGGCCGGGATACGCAGTATTTT
V: TRBV20-1; size: -; D: -; J: TRBJ2-7; CDR3: CSARSAAPSYEQYF; DNA: TGCAGTGCTAGATCCGCAGCCCCGTCCTACGAGCAGTACTTC
V: TRBV7-7; size: many; D: TRBD2; J: TRBJ2-3; CDR3: CASSPGTSRTDTQYF; DNA: TGTGCTAGCAGCCCCGGGACTAGCCGCACAGATACGCAGTATTTT
V: TRBV7-8; size: -; D: -; J: TRBJ2-1; CDR3: CASIITAALGGGNEQFF; DNA: TGTGCCAGCATCATAACCGCCGCACTAGGGGGGGGAAATGAGCAGTTCTTC
V: TRBV10-3; size: -; D: -; J: TRBJ2-7; CDR3: CAISELGDEQYF; DNA: TGTGCCATCAGCGAGTTGGGGGACGAGCAGTACTTC
V: TRBV7-6; size: few; D: TRBD1; J: TRBJ2-1; CDR3: CASSLPPGQGPNEQFF; DNA: TGTGCCAGCAGCCTCCCTCCGGGACAGGGACCCAATGAGCAGTTCTTC
V: TRBV7-6; size: -; D: TRBD2; J: TRBJ2-7; CDR3: CASSLVLAGAAEQYF; DNA: TGTGCCAGCAGCTTAGTGCTAGCGGGAGCTGCCGAGCAGTACTTC
V: TRBV11-2; size: few; D: -; J: TRBJ2-7; CDR3: CASRRASEQYF; DNA: TGTGCCAGCAGGAGGGCCTCCGAGCAGTACTTC
V: TRBV9; size: -; D: TRBD2; J: TRBJ2-3; CDR3: CASSVDSGGDTQYF; DNA: TGTGCCAGCAGCGTAGATAGCGGGGGCGATACGCAGTATTTT
V: TRBV20-1; size: few; D: -; J: TRBJ2-7; CDR3: CSARPGQTYEQYF; DNA: TGCAGTGCTAGACCGGGGCAAACCTACGAGCAGTACTTC
V: TRBV29-1; size: -; D: TRBD2; J: TRBJ2-1; CDR3: CSVGARELRNEQFF; DNA: TGCAGCGTTGGGGCGCGGGAGTTGCGCAATGAGCAGTTCTTC
V: TRBV7-2; size: -; D: -; J: TRBJ1-2; CDR3: CASSSAPTGGVYGYTF; DNA: TGTGCCAGCAGCTCCGCCCCGACGGGGGGAGTCTATGGCTACACCTTC
V: TRBV6-1; size: -; D: -; J: TRBJ1-2; CDR3: CASGEDRANYGYTF; DNA: TGTGCCAGCGGGGAGGATCGAGCTAACTATGGCTACACCTTC
V: TRBV3-1; size: -; D: -; J: TRBJ1-1; CDR3: CASSPAGHLNTEAFF; DNA: TGTGCCAGCAGCCCAGCAGGACATCTGAACACTGAAGCTTTCTTT